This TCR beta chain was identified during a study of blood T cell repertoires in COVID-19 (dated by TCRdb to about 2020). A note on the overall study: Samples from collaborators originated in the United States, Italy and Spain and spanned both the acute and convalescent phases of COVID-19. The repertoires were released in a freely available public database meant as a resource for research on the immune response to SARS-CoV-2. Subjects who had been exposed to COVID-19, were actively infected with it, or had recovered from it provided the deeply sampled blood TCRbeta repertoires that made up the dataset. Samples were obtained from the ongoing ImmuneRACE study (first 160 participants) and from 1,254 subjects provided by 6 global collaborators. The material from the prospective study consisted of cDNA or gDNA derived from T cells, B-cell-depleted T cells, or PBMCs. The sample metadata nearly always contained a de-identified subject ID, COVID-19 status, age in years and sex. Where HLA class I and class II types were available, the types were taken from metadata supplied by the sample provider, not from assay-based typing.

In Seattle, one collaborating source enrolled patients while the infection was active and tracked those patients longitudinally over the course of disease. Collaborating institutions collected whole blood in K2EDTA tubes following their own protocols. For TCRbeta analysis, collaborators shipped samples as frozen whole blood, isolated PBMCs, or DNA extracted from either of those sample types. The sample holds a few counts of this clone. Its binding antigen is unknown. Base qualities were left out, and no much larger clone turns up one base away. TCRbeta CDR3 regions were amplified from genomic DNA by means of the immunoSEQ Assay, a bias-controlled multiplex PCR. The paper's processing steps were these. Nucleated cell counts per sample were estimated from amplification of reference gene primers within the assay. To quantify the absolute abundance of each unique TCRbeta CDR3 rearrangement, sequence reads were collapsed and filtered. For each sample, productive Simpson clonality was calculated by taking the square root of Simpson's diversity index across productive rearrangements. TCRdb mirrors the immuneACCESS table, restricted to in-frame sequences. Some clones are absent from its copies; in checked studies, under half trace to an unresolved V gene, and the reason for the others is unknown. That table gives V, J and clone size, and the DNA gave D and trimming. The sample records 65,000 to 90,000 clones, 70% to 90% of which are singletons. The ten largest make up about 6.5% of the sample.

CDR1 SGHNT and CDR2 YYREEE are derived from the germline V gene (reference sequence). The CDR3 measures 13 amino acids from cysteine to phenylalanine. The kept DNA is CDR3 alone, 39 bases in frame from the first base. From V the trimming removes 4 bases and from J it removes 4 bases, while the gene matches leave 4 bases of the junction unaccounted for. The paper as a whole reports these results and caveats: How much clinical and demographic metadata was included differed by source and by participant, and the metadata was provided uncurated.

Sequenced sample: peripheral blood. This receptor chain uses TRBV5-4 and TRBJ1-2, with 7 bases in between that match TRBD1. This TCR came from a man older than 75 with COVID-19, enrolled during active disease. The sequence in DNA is TGTGCCAGCAGCCGGGACAGAGGCTATGGCTACACCTTC. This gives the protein CASSRDRGYGYTF.